These 32 T cell receptor beta chains share one sample of origin, sequenced in a study of CD8 T cells in ankylosing spondylitis. TCRdb reanalysed the 5' RACE reads using MiXCR and keeps one entry per CDR3 protein. The sample shows 250,000 to 400,000 distinct CDR3 sequences, more than 9% of them seen only once. Sequencing used blood, either unsorted or a sorted T cell fraction (not recorded which). Every receptor here comes from a female donor with ankylosing spondylitis or in good health (not recorded which).

This clonotype appeared a few times. The chain recombines TRBV28 with TRBJ2-7; 10 positions match TRBD1. The V gene's germline CDR1 is MDHEN and CDR2 SYDVKM. The trim removed 6 bases at V and 7 bases at J, leaving 6 bases unmatched. There are 13 residues in the CDR3. CDR3 sequence reads: CASRTGGLKEQYF. DNA of the CDR3: TGTGCCAGCAGGACAGGGGGCTTGAAGGAGCAGTACTTC.

This clonotype was counted at least ten times. J is TRBJ2-7 and V is TRBV10-3; TRBD2 matches at 9 bases. CDR1 is ENHRY and CDR2 is SYGVKD in the germline V gene. The CDR3 loop spans 15 amino acids. V lost 6 bases, J lost 5 bases, and 11 bases stayed unmatched. CDR3 in DNA: TGTGCCATCAGCGGACTCGGGACTAGCAACGACGAGCAGTACTTC. Amino acid sequence: CAISGLGTSNDEQYF.

This clonotype was picked up many times. The chain links TRBV20-1 to TRBJ2-7; the D is unclear. Trimming cost V 6 bases and J 12 bases, with 30 bases left between them. The CDR3 extends over 15 amino acids. Per the germline V gene, CDR1 is DFQATT and CDR2 is SNEGSKA (reference sequence). Written as DNA, the CDR3 is TGCAGTGCCAACTTTCCCAGCCAACCCAGAAGGTTATGGTACTTC. This encodes CSANFPSQPRRLWYF.

This clonotype was seen many times. The chain uses TRBV7-2 and TRBJ2-1; perhaps TRBD2 as D (6 bases). The CDR3 sequence is 12 residues long. The germline gives CDR1 SGHTA, CDR2 FQGNSA. Trimming took 3 bases from V and 7 from J, leaving 7 bases between them. The CDR3 DNA reads TGTGCCAGCAGCTTGCTAGCGAATGAGCAGTTCTTC. Translated, it gives CASSLLANEQFF.

This clonotype was found many times. The chain is built from TRBV20-1 and TRBJ1-2; a weak D match, TRBD1 (6 bases). The CDR3 extends over 14 amino acids. The germline V gene has CDR1 DFQATT and CDR2 SNEGSKA (reference sequence). With 3 bases removed from V and 6 bases from J, the gap between germline ends came to 17 bases. This CDR3 reads CSARDVPGADGYTF. CDR3 in DNA: TGCAGTGCTAGGGACGTTCCGGGGGCGGATGGCTACACCTTC.

This clonotype was found many times. V gene TRBV7-2 combines with J gene TRBJ1-5; TRBD1 matches 9 bases. V dropped 2 bases and J dropped 5; count of bases not matched to a gene: 4. The V gene's germline CDR1 is SGHTA and CDR2 FQGNSA. CDR3 length: 15 amino acids. The CDR3 bases are TGTGCCAGCAGCTTATACGGACAGGGGCATCAGCCCCAGCATTTT. It translates to CASSLYGQGHQPQHF. Looking up the rest from reference TRBV7-2 and TRBJ1-5 gives the full variable domain: GAGVSQSPSNKVTEKGKDVELRCDPISGHTALYWYRQSLGQGLEFLIYFQGNSAPDKSGLPSDRFSAERTGGSVSTLTIQRTQQEDSAVYLCASSLYGQGHQPQHFGDGTRLSIL.

Notes on this clonotype: This clone may be a read error of a much larger clone one base away. J is TRBJ2-5 and V is TRBV9; D possibly corresponds to TRBD1 (5 bases). CDR1 is SGDLS, CDR2 YYNGEE, per germline. This CDR3 is 14 amino acids long. Trimming removed 6 bases from V and 5 bases from J, with 17 bases in between. The CDR3 coding sequence is TGTGCCAGCACCACAGGATCTCGGTCGGAGACCCAGTACTTC. It yields the protein CASTTGSRSETQYF.

There are many counts of this clonotype. The chain links TRBV20-1 to TRBJ1-5; 8 nucleotides match TRBD1. This CDR3 has 14 residues. With 6 bases clipped from V and 4 bases from J, the junction kept 8 bases outside the gene matches. Per the germline V gene, CDR1 is DFQATT and CDR2 is SNEGSKA (reference sequence). The DNA for the CDR3 is TGCAGTGCGAGCGGGACAGGCCTTAATCAGCCCCAGCATTTT. The encoded protein is CSASGTGLNQPQHF.

Ten or more counts support this clonotype. This chain links TRBV11-2 with TRBJ1-2; 9 bases match TRBD1. CDR3 length: 14 amino acids. The trim removed 5 bases at V and 7 bases at J, leaving 8 bases unmatched. Germline CDR1 is SGHAT and CDR2 is FQNNGV. CDR3 sequence (DNA): TGTGCCAGCAGCCCAGGGGACAGGGATTTTGGCTACACCTTC. Protein sequence: CASSPGDRDFGYTF.

This clonotype has at least ten counts. The CDR3 is CASSLAGPRTDTQYF. CDR3 nucleotide sequence: TGTGCCAGCAGTTTAGCCGGCCCCCGCACAGATACGCAGTATTTT. V and J are TRBV28 and TRBJ2-3; D call uncertain. Trimming cost V 2 bases and J 1 base, with 10 bases left between them. The CDR3 consists of 15 residues. Germline V gene data show CDR1 as MDHEN and CDR2 as SYDVKM.

The chain recombines TRBV6-2 or TRBV6-3 with TRBJ1-5, with TRBD1 matching 7 bases. CDR1 is MNHEY, CDR2 SVGEGT, per germline. V trimming: 6 bases; J trimming: 4 bases; junction bases outside the gene matches: 9. The CDR3 covers 15 residues. CDR3 in DNA: TGTGCCAGCAGAACGGGACAGAGAAATAATCAGCCCCAGCATTTT. Its translation: CASRTGQRNNQPQHF.

This clonotype was counted ten times or more. This rearrangement joins TRBV7-9 to TRBJ2-1; D could derive from TRBD1 or TRBD2 (5 bases each). CDR3 length: 16 amino acids. Germline lookup yields CDR1 SEHNR and CDR2 FQNEAQ (reference sequence). Trimming took off 5 bases at V and 4 bases at J, with 18 bases between the two ends. CDR3 amino acids: CASSIRDPSNYNEQFF. The CDR3 DNA is TGTGCCAGCAGCATCCGGGACCCCTCAAATTACAATGAGCAGTTCTTC.

This clonotype has a count of ten or more. The chain uses TRBV27 and TRBJ2-1, with 8 bases matching TRBD2. Per the germline V gene, CDR1 is MNHEY and CDR2 is SMNVEV (reference sequence). V gave up 5 bases and J gave up 0 bases; unmatched junction bases: 3. The CDR3 consists of 15 residues. This CDR3 is CASSPGTSSYNEQFF. For the CDR3, the DNA is TGTGCCAGCAGTCCAGGGACTAGCTCCTACAATGAGCAGTTCTTC.

This clonotype was found many times. The chain carries TRBV20-1 and TRBJ1-3, with D possibly matching TRBD1 (5 bases). This CDR3 is 15 amino acids long. Trimming removed 6 bases at V and 4 bases at J, with 19 bases between. Germline V lookup: CDR1 DFQATT, CDR2 SNEGSKA (reference sequence). CDR3: CSASGLPERGNTIYF. CDR3 coding DNA: TGCAGTGCCTCGGGACTGCCCGAACGGGGAAACACCATATATTTT.

The V gene is TRBV28, the J gene TRBJ2-1; tentatively, D is TRBD2 (5 bases). The germline V gene has CDR1 MDHEN and CDR2 SYDVKM. Trimming pared 3 bases from V and 6 bases from J, leaving 12 bases between. This CDR3 region has 14 residues. CDR3 amino acids: CASSLDSRCNEQFF. The CDR3 nucleotides read TGTGCCAGCAGTTTGGACTCAAGATGCAATGAGCAGTTCTTC.

The V call is TRBV5-6, the J call TRBJ2-3, with 7 nucleotides matching TRBD1. Germline V gene lookup returns CDR1 SGHDT and CDR2 YYEEEE. The junction had 8 bases not matched to a gene; V was cut back by 1 base and J by 6 bases. The CDR3 has 15 residues. As DNA, the CDR3 is TGTGCCAGCAGCTTGCGCGGACAGGCAGGTGATACGCAGTATTTT. This gives the protein CASSLRGQAGDTQYF.

The chain has TRBV20-1 and TRBJ1-5; D not certain. The germline V and J ends were trimmed by 5 bases and 15 bases, with 17 bases remaining between them. Germline lookup yields CDR1 DFQATT and CDR2 SNEGSKA (reference sequence). The CDR3 has 11 amino acids. The CDR3 DNA reads TGCAGTGCTCCCACAAGAATGGGGAGGCATTTT. This gives the protein CSAPTRMGRHF.

This clonotype was observed at least ten times. This chain uses TRBV6-6 with TRBJ2-1; 8 positions agree with TRBD1. The CDR3 loop spans 12 amino acids. From germline, CDR1 is MNHNY and CDR2 SVGAGI (reference sequence). Unmatched junction bases numbered 4, after V lost 5 bases and J lost 10 bases. The CDR3 loop reads CASSGQGGEQFF. The CDR3 DNA reads TGTGCCAGCAGTGGACAGGGCGGCGAGCAGTTCTTC.

A note on this clonotype: A junction boundary mismatches the germline segment, possibly from a read error. The chain carries TRBV20-1 and TRBJ1-2; tentative D call: TRBD1 (6 bases). Germline CDR1 is DFQATT and CDR2 is SNEGSKA (reference sequence). The CDR3 covers 17 residues. The CDR3 here is CCARAPDRQTGHYGYTF. The CDR3 DNA reads as TGCTGTGCTAGAGCCCCGGATCGTCAGACAGGACACTATGGCTACACCTTC.

Many counts were recorded for this clonotype. The CDR3 sequence is CASSYQTRNTEAFF. For the CDR3, the DNA is TGTGCCAGCAGTTACCAAACACGGAACACTGAAGCTTTCTTT. V gene TRBV7-2 combines with J gene TRBJ1-1; D remains unclear. Germline CDR1 SGHTA, CDR2 FQGNSA. The CDR3 loop spans 14 amino acids. The V gene lost 6 bases and the J gene lost 1 base, with 12 bases spanning the gap. Full variable domain (outside the CDR3, taken from reference TRBV7-2 and TRBJ1-1): GAGVSQSPSNKVTEKGKDVELRCDPISGHTALYWYRQSLGQGLEFLIYFQGNSAPDKSGLPSDRFSAERTGGSVSTLTIQRTQQEDSAVYLCASSYQTRNTEAFFGQGTRLTVV.

This clonotype was picked up many times. The CDR3 loop reads CSGGRGLHEQYF. In DNA form, the CDR3 reads TGCAGTGGGGGACGAGGACTACACGAGCAGTACTTC. The chain links TRBV20-1 to TRBJ2-7, with D possibly being TRBD2 (6 bases). The CDR3 has 12 amino acids. The V end lost 7 bases, the J end lost 5 bases, and 15 bases lay between the germline ends. The germline V gene has CDR1 DFQATT and CDR2 SNEGSKA (reference sequence).

This clonotype has ten or more counts. J is TRBJ1-3 and V is TRBV12-3 or TRBV12-4; D is perhaps TRBD1 (5 bases). The V gene lost 8 bases and the J gene lost 5 bases, with 13 bases spanning the gap. The CDR3 loop spans 13 amino acids. In DNA form, the CDR3 reads TGTGCCAGCCAAGAGGGGACTCGAAACACCATATATTTT. This codes for CASQEGTRNTIYF.

This clonotype has only a few counts. V and J are TRBV20-1 and TRBJ1-1; no definite D call. V lost 5 bases to trimming and J lost 2 bases, with 9 bases between them. This CDR3 spans 12 amino acids. CDR1 DFQATT and CDR2 SNEGSKA come from the germline V gene (reference sequence). For the CDR3, the DNA is TGCAGTGCTGATTGGGCTAACACTGAAGCTTTCTTT. It translates to CSADWANTEAFF.

This clonotype was counted ten times or more. The chain joins TRBV18 to TRBJ1-3; no reliable D call. V was cut by 3 bases and J by 0 bases, with 15 bases left in between. Germline CDR1 reads KGHSH; CDR2 reads LQKENI. This CDR3 has 17 amino acids. The CDR3 is CASSPETALFSGNTIYF. The CDR3 DNA reads TGTGCCAGCTCACCGGAGACGGCGCTCTTCTCTGGAAACACCATATATTTT.

This clonotype has a count of ten or more. The genes are TRBV18 and TRBJ1-1; 9 nucleotides align to TRBD1. The length of the CDR3 is 16 residues. With V trimmed by 3 bases and J by 2 bases, 7 bases remained unmatched. Germline V gene data show CDR1 as KGHSH and CDR2 as LQKENI. CDR3 in amino acids: CASSPPGQGINTEAFF. The CDR3 bases are TGTGCCAGCTCACCCCCGGGACAGGGAATAAACACTGAAGCTTTCTTT.

The chain combines TRBV7-2 with TRBJ2-2, with D unresolved. Germline values: CDR1 SGHTA, CDR2 FQGNSA. This CDR3 region has 15 residues. Trimming cost V 1 base and J 7 bases, with 13 bases left between them. The CDR3: CASSLVAGSGGELFF. CDR3 sequence (DNA): TGTGCCAGCAGCTTAGTCGCAGGTTCCGGCGGGGAGCTGTTTTTT.

V is TRBV10-1 and J is TRBJ1-5, with D possibly being TRBD1 (6 bases). This CDR3 is built from 14 residues. Germline V gives CDR1 WNHNN, CDR2 SYGVQD (reference sequence). V lost 6 bases and J 0 bases, leaving 9 bases between the germline ends. The CDR3, as DNA: TGCGCCAGCAGCCAGGGACATAGCAATCAGCCCCAGCATTTT. Its translation: CASSQGHSNQPQHF.

This clonotype came up many times. The V gene is TRBV28, the J gene TRBJ1-2; 8 bases map to TRBD1. The CDR3 is 15 residues long. Germline V gives CDR1 MDHEN, CDR2 SYDVKM. Unmatched junction bases numbered 5, after V lost 4 bases and J lost 1 base. The CDR3 region has the DNA TGTGCCAGCAGTTCCTGGACAGGGCATAACTATGGCTACACCTTC. Protein sequence: CASSSWTGHNYGYTF.

Notes on this clonotype: Just one base apart from a much larger clone, this may be a read error. This sequence joins TRBV20-1 and TRBJ2-5, with D possibly matching TRBD1 (5 bases). This CDR3 has 13 amino acids. V lost 6 bases, J lost 8 bases, and 19 bases lay in between. CDR1 and CDR2 (germline): DFQATT, SNEGSKA (reference sequence). This CDR3 is CSAQTVPMDTQYF. DNA for the CDR3: TGCAGTGCCCAGACAGTTCCAATGGACACCCAGTACTTC.

This clonotype was counted between two and nine times. The V and J genes are TRBV11-2 and TRBJ2-1; 14 bases agree with TRBD2. V was pared by 3 bases and J by 2 bases, with 6 bases of the junction left unmatched. Germline V gene data show CDR1 as SGHAT and CDR2 as FQNNGV. This CDR3 has 18 amino acids. CDR3 coding DNA: TGTGCCAGCAGCTTGGGACTAGCGGGAGCAGGCCCCTACAATGAGCAGTTCTTC. It is translated as CASSLGLAGAGPYNEQFF.

The rearrangement joins TRBV10-3 to TRBJ1-2; TRBD1 agrees at 9 bases. Trimming removed 4 bases from V and 6 bases from J; junction bases left unmatched: 9. Germline V CDR1 and CDR2: ENHRY, SYGVKD. This CDR3 contains 15 residues. CDR3 loop: CAISGQDRGVDGYTF. The CDR3 DNA sequence: TGTGCCATCAGTGGGCAGGACAGGGGAGTAGATGGCTACACCTTC.

This chain connects TRBV7-2 to TRBJ2-5; perhaps TRBD1 as D (5 bases). V dropped 7 bases and J dropped 13 bases, with 16 bases sitting between them. The CDR3 extends over 11 amino acids. Germline loops: CDR1 SGHTA, CDR2 FQGNSA. The CDR3 loop reads CASNGRTGGYF. CDR3 DNA sequence: TGTGCCAGCAACGGTAGAACAGGCGGGTACTTC.